This TCR beta chain was profiled in a study of T cell changes during pregnancy in multiple sclerosis. This clone was detected once. Sequencing was performed with immunoSEQ multiplex PCR; in TCRdb, only in-frame clones are kept and a portion is missing. The repertoire holds around 19,000 clones, with roughly 86% as singletons. Germline CDR1 reads PRHDT; CDR2 reads FYEKMQ (reference sequence). This CDR3 comprises 12 residues. Trimming cost V 5 bases and J 8 bases; bases outside gene matches: 5. This clonotype was obtained from a female donor in good health, enrolled as a control in a pregnancy study. The sequences come from CD8+ T cells from peripheral blood mononuclear cells, collected after pregnancy. The V gene is TRBV13, the J gene TRBJ1-2; 7 bases are shared with TRBD1. The CDR3 loop reads CASSRGDRGYTF. The DNA of the CDR3 is TGTGCCAGCAGCAGGGGGGACAGAGGCTACACCTTC.